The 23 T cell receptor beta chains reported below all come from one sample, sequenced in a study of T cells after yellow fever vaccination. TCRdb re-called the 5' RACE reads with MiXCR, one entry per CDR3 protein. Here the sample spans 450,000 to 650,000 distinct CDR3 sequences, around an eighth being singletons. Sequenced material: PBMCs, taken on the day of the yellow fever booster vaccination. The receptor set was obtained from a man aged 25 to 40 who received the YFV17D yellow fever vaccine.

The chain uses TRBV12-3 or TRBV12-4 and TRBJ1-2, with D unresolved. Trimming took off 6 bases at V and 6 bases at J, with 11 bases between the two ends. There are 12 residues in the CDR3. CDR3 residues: CASSSPLDGYTF. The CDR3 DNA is TGTGCCAGCAGCTCCCCTCTAGATGGCTACACCTTC.

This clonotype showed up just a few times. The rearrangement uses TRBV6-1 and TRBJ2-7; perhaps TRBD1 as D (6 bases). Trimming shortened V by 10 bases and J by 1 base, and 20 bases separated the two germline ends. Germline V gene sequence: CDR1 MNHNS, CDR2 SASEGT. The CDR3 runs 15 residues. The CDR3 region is CATLGGSWASYEQYF. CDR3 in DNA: TGTGCCACCCTAGGGGGTAGCTGGGCGTCCTACGAGCAGTACTTC.

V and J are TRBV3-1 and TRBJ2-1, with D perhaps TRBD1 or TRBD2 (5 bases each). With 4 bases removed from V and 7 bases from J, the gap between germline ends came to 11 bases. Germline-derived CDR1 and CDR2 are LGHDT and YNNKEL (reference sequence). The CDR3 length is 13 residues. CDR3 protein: CASSRQRGNEQFF. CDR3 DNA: TGTGCCAGCAGCCGCCAGAGGGGTAATGAGCAGTTCTTC.

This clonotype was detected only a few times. The CDR3 DNA reads TGCAGTGCTAGGGCAGCGAACTATGGCTACACCTTC. It is translated as CSARAANYGYTF. This chain connects TRBV20-1 to TRBJ1-2; D gene uncertain. There are 12 residues in the CDR3. Germline CDR1 reads DFQATT; CDR2 reads SNEGSKA (reference sequence). V gave up 3 bases and J gave up 2 bases, with 7 bases separating them.

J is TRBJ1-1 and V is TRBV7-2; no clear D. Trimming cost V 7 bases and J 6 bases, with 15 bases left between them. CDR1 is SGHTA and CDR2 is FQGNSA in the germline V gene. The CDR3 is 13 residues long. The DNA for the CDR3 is TGTGCCAGCAACATTCCCCCTCACTCTGAAGCTTTCTTT. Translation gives CASNIPPHSEAFF.

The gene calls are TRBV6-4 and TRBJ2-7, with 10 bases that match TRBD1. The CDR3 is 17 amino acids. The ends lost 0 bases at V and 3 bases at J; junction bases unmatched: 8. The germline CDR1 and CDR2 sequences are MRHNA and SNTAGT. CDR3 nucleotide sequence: TGTGCCAGCAGTGACTCTGGTCCGGGACAGGGGCGCTACGAGCAGTACTTC. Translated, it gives CASSDSGPGQGRYEQYF.

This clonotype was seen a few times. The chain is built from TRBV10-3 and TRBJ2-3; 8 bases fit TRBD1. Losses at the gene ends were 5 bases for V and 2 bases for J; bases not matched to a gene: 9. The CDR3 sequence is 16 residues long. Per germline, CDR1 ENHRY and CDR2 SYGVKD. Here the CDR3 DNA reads TGTGCCATCAGTACCTCCGGGGGACAGGTCACAGATACGCAGTATTTT. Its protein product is CAISTSGGQVTDTQYF.

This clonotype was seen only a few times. The CDR3, as DNA: TGTGCCAGCCTCTTTAGAGACGAGCAGTACTTC. This codes for CASLFRDEQYF. The V and J genes are TRBV12-3 or TRBV12-4 and TRBJ2-7, with unresolved D. The CDR3 has 11 amino acids. Trimming stripped 8 bases from V and 5 bases from J, with 10 bases between.

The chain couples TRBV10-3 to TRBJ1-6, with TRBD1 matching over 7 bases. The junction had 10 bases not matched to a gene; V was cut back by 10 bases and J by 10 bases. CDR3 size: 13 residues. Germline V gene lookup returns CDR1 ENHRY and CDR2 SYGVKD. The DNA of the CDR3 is TGTGCCACAGGACAGGACGGTCGGTCACCCCTCCACTTT. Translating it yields CATGQDGRSPLHF.

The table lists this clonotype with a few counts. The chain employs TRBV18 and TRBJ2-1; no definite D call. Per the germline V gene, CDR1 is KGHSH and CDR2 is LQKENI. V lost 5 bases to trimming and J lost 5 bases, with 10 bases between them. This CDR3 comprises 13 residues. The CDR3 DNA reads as TGTGCCAGCTCAGCCGGTGTCGACAATGAGCAGTTCTTC. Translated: CASSAGVDNEQFF.

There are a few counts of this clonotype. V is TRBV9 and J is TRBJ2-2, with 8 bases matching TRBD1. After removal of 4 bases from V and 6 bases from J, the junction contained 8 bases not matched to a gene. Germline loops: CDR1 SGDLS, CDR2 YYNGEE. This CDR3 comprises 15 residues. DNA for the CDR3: TGTGCCAGCAGCCAGGACAGGGTGAGGGCCGGGGAGCTGTTTTTT. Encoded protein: CASSQDRVRAGELFF.

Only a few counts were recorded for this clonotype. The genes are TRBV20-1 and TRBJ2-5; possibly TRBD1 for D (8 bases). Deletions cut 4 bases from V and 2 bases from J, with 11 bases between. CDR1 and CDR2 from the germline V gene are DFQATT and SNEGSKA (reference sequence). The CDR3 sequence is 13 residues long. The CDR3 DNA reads TGCAGTGCTACACAGGGGGGGCAAGAGACCCAGTACTTC. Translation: CSATQGGQETQYF.

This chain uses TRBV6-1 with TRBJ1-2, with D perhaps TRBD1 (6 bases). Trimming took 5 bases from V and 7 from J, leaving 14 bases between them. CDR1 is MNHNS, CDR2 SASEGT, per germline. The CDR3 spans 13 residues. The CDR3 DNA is TGTGCCAGCAGTCCAGGGTGGGGGCTTGGCTACACCTTC. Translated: CASSPGWGLGYTF.

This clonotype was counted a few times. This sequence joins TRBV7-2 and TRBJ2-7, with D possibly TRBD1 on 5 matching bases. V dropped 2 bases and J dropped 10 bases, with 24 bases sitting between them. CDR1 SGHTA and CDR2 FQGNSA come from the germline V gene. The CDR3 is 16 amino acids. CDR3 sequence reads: CASSLHWTLTLSHQYF. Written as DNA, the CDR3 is TGTGCCAGCAGCTTACACTGGACACTTACCCTCTCGCACCAGTACTTC.

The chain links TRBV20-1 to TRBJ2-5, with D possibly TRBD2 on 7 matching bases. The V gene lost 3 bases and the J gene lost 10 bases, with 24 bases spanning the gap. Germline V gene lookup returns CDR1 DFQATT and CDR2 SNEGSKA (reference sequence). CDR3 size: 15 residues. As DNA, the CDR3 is TGCAGTGCTAGGGGACAAAGGGACTCCCGGGGGGACCAGTACTTC. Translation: CSARGQRDSRGDQYF.

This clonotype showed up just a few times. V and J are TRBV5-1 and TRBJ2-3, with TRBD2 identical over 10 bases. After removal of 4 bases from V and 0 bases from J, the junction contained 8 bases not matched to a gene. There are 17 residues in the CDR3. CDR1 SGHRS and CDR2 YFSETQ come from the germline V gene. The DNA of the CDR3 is TGCGCCAGCAGCCTCCCGGCGACTAGCGGGAGCACAGATACGCAGTATTTT. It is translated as CASSLPATSGSTDTQYF.

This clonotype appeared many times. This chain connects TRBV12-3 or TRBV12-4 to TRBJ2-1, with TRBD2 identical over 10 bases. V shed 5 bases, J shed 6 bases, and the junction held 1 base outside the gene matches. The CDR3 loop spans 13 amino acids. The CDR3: CASSSGRANEQFF. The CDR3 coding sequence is TGTGCCAGCAGTAGCGGGAGGGCCAATGAGCAGTTCTTC.

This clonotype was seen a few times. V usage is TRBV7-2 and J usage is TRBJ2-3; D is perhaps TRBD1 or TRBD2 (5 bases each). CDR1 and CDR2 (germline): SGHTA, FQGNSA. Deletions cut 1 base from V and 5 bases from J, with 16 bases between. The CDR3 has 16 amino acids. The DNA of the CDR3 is TGTGCCAGCAGCTTAGTCGCTCTAGAGGGGAAAGATACGCAGTATTTT. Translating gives CASSLVALEGKDTQYF.

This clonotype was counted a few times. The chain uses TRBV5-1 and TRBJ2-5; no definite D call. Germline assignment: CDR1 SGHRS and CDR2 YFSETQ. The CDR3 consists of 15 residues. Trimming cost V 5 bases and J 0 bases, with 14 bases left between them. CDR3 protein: CASSRIPSYQETQYF. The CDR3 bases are TGCGCCAGCAGTAGGATTCCATCGTACCAAGAGACCCAGTACTTC.

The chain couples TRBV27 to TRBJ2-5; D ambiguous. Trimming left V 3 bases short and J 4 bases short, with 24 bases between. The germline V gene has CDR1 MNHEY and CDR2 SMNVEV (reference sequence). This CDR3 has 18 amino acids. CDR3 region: CASSFRTVSPRYSETQYF. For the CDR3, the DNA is TGTGCCAGCAGTTTTCGAACTGTCAGCCCCAGGTACTCAGAGACCCAGTACTTC.

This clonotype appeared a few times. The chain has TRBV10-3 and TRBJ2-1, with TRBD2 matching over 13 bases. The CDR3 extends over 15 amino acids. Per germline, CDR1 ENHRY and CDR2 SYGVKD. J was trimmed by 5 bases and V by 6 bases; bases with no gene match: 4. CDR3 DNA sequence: TGTGCCATCAGGGGGACTAGCGGGAATAACAATGAGCAGTTCTTC. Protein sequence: CAIRGTSGNNNEQFF.

The CDR3 loop is CASSQPTSGSSGNEQFF. CDR3 sequence (DNA): TGTGCCAGCAGCCAACCAACTAGCGGGAGTTCTGGGAATGAGCAGTTCTTC. The gene calls are TRBV7-8 and TRBJ2-1; 11 bases line up with TRBD2. Trimming removed 5 bases from V and 7 bases from J; junction bases left unmatched: 13. The V gene's germline CDR1 is SGHVS and CDR2 FQNEAQ. The CDR3 consists of 17 residues.

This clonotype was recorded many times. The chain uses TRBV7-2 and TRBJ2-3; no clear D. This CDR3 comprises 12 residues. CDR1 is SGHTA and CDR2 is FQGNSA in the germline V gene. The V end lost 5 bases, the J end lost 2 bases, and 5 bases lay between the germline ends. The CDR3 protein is CASSPTTDTQYF. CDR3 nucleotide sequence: TGTGCCAGCAGCCCCACCACAGATACGCAGTATTTT.